Included here is one TCR beta chain sequence, with context. Its antigen is undetermined. 60 Vbeta and 13 Jbeta primers were used in PCR. TCRdb keeps only in-frame clones here, not all; method: immunoSEQ multiplex PCR. The sample has about 140,000 clones, approximately 80% seen once; the top ten hold approximately 15%. The data are from a study of cytomegalovirus exposure and HLA in healthy donors. Per germline, CDR1 SGHAT and CDR2 FQNNGV. V lost 6 bases and J lost 1, with 13 bases in between. The CDR3 spans 14 residues. Study-level results: The productive fraction for most TCR beta V segments was about 87% or about 30% in an earlier analysis.

This receptor was identified in a woman aged 40-49 years in good health and CMV-seronegative. This rearrangement joins TRBV11-2 to TRBJ2-7, with a possible D match to TRBD2 (6 bases). Sequenced material: PBMCs. The CDR3: CASRRTTGSYEQYF. The CDR3 coding sequence is TGTGCCAGCAGGCGGACTACGGGTTCCTACGAGCAGTACTTC.